The rows below give T cell receptor beta chains drawn from one sample of a study of T cell responses to AZD1222 COVID-19 vaccine. The protocol was immunoSEQ multiplex PCR, while the TCRdb copy is restricted to in-frame clones and leaves out a portion. The table lists more than 140,000 clones, 90% to 95% of them singletons, with over 0.85% in the top ten. The source was peripheral blood, collected on day 0 of MenACWY control vaccination. Receptor source: an adult in good health. Each CDR3 is given with its conserved first and last residue. A D gene is named only where the DNA matches it firmly. Some rows have no size entry. The others give once, few or many, or a class for an expanded clone.

NA	TRBV2	NA	TRBJ1-1	TGTGCCAGTAAGCAGGCCCCAGGCGCGTATTACACTGAAGCTTTCTTT	CASKQAPGAYYTEAFF
NA	TRBV3-1/TRBV3-2	NA	TRBJ2-7	TGTGCCACCCAGAGCTCCTACGAGCAGTACTTC	CATQSSYEQYF
NA	TRBV10-1	TRBD2	TRBJ2-1	TGCGCCAGCAGTAGACTAGCGGGAGACTACAATGAGCAGTTCTTC	CASSRLAGDYNEQFF
once	TRBV11-2	NA	TRBJ2-5	TGTGCCAGCAGCCGCCGACGGGAACAAGAGACCCAGTACTTC	CASSRRREQETQYF
NA	TRBV7-2	TRBD1	TRBJ1-6	TGTGCCAGCAGCTTAGGAGGGACAGGGAATCGGGGACCCCTCCACTTT	CASSLGGTGNRGPLHF
NA	TRBV16	TRBD1	TRBJ2-2	TGTGCCAGCAGCCAATCGAGGACAGGGATTAGCACCGGGGAGCTGTTTTTT	CASSQSRTGISTGELFF
NA	TRBV5-1	NA	TRBJ1-4	TGCGCCAGCAGCTCAGACAGTGCCCCCGAAAAACTGTTTTTT	CASSSDSAPEKLFF
NA	TRBV28	NA	TRBJ2-7	TGTGCCAGCAGACAAGCCCGGACAGCCAACTCCTACGAGCAGTACTTC	CASRQARTANSYEQYF
NA	TRBV5-5	NA	TRBJ1-2	TGTGCCAGCAGCTTGGGCGTTCCGGAACTCTATGGCTACACCTTC	CASSLGVPELYGYTF
NA	TRBV19	TRBD2	TRBJ2-5	TGTGCCAGTAGTATGGGACTAGCGGGAGGTTTCGAGACCCAGTACTTC	CASSMGLAGGFETQYF
NA	TRBV7-8	TRBD1	TRBJ1-1	TGTGCCAGCAGCCCGACAGGGGACACTGAAGCTTTCTTT	CASSPTGDTEAFF
NA	TRBV19	TRBD1	TRBJ2-1	TGTGCCAGTAGGGTGGACAGGAGCTCCTACAATGAGCAGTTCTTC	CASRVDRSSYNEQFF
NA	TRBV28	NA	TRBJ1-1	TGTGCCAGCAGGACCCTGGTTGGGGCTTGGACTGAAGCTTTCTTT	CASRTLVGAWTEAFF
NA	TRBV5-6	TRBD1	TRBJ1-2	TGTGCCAGCAGCCTCACCGACAGGGGTTGGAATGGCTACACCTTC	CASSLTDRGWNGYTF
once	TRBV10-3	TRBD1	TRBJ1-2	TGTGCCATCAGTGGGACAGGGAATTATGGCTACACCTTC	CAISGTGNYGYTF
NA	TRBV12-3/TRBV12-4	NA	TRBJ2-7	TGTGCCAGCAGTTCGCCGGGCTCCTACGAGCAGTACTTC	CASSSPGSYEQYF
NA	TRBV5-6	NA	TRBJ1-2	TGTGCCAGCAGCTTCGGTACAGGGCGGTACACCTTC	CASSFGTGRYTF